The sequence of this TCR beta chain was determined in a study of cytomegalovirus exposure and HLA in healthy donors. Study results and caveats: Information on immune exposure was restricted to one variable (CMV serostatus). What a later analysis reportedly showed was that an Asian-associated ancestry cluster had fewer N-insertions than the roughly 700-donor mean.

Germline V gene data show CDR1 as SQVTM and CDR2 as ANQGSEA. There are 13 residues in the CDR3. The V end was cut by 0 bases, the J end by 5 bases, with 10 bases between. PCR was performed using 60 Vbeta and 13 Jbeta primers. Authors' data handling: Roughly 80 million unique TCR beta chains, some 9.9 million shared, were counted in a later analysis. Here immunoSEQ multiplex PCR was the method, and the copy in TCRdb shows in-frame clones only, minus some. The V and J calls and clone size were taken over from that table, and D and trimming were inferred from the DNA. The sample yields about 86,000 clones, around 71% seen once. This clone is a singleton in its sample. Antigen: not known.

The clonotype was recovered from a man aged 60 to 69 in good health and CMV-seronegative. The chain links TRBV29-1 to TRBJ2-5, with D perhaps TRBD2 (5 bases). The material sequenced was PBMCs. CDR3 in amino acids: CSVEEFREETQYF. The CDR3 DNA follows: TGCAGCGTTGAAGAATTTAGGGAGGAGACCCAGTACTTC.